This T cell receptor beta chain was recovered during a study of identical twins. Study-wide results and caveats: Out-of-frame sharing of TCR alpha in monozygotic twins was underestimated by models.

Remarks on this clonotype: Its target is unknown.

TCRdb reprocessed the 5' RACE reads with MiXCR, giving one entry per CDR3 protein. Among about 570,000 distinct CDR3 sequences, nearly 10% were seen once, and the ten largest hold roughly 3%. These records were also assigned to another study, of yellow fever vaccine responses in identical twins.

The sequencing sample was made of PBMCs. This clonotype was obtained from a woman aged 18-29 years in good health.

DNA for the CDR3: TGTGCCAGCAGCCATCCAAACGCCTACGAGCAGTACTTC. It is translated as CASSHPNAYEQYF. The rearrangement uses TRBV5-4 and TRBJ2-7; D is uncertain. Trimming removed 4 bases from V and 2 bases from J, with 10 bases in between. There are 13 residues in the CDR3. CDR1 is SGHNT and CDR2 is YYREEE in the germline V gene (reference sequence).